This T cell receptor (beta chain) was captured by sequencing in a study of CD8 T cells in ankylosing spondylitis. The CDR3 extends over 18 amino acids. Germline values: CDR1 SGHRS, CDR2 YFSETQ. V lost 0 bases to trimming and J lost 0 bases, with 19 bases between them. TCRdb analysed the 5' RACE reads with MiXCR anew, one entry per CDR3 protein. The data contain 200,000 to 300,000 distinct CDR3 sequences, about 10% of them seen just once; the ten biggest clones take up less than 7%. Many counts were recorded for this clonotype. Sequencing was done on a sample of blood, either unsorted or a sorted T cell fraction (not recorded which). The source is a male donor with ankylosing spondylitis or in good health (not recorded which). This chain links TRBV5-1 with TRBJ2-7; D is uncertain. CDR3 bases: TGCGCCAGCAGCTTGGAGCTGGGGAATCCAACGGGCTCCTACGAGCAGTACTTC. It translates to CASSLELGNPTGSYEQYF. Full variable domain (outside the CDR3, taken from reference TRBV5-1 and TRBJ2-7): KAGVTQTPRYLIKTRGQQVTLSCSPISGHRSVSWYQQTPGQGLQFLFEYFSETQRNKGNFPGRFSGRQFSNSRSEMNVSTLELGDSALYLCASSLELGNPTGSYEQYFGPGTRLTVT.